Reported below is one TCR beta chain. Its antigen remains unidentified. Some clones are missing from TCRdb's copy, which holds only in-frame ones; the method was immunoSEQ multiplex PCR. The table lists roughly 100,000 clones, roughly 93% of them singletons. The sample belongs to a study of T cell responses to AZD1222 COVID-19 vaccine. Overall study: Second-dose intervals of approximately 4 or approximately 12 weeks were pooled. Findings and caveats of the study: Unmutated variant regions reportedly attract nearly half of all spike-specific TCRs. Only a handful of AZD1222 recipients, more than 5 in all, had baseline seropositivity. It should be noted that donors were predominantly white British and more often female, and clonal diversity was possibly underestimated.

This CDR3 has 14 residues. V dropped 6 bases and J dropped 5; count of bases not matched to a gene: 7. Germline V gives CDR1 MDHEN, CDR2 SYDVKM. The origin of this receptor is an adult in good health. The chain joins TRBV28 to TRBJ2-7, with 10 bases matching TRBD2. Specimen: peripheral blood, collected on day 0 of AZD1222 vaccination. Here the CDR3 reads CASSTSGRADEQYF. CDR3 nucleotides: TGTGCCAGCAGCACCAGCGGGAGGGCCGACGAGCAGTACTTC.